This T cell receptor (beta chain) was retrieved from a study of blood T cell repertoires in COVID-19. At the level of the study: From the United States, Italy and Spain came samples of acute and convalescent COVID-19. PBMCs, B-cell-depleted T cells, or T cells were the source of the cDNA or gDNA that made up the material.

Authors' analysis steps: Researchers report that nucleated cell counts were estimated from reference gene primer amplification. The table came from immunoSEQ multiplex PCR; TCRdb's copy has only in-frame clones and leaves some out. V and J calls plus clone size are reproduced from that table; the DNA served to infer D and trimming. Of around 190,000 clones listed, about 79% are singletons. V lost 0 bases, J lost 6 bases, and 6 bases lay in between. Germline V CDR1 and CDR2: SGHRS, YFSETQ. The CDR3 totals 12 residues. Sequenced: peripheral blood. This sequence joins TRBV5-1 and TRBJ1-1, with TRBD1 as a possible D gene (5 bases). The receptor was isolated from a human donor in a cohort sampled during active COVID-19. The CDR3 sequence is CASSLGQSEAFF. CDR3 nucleotides: TGCGCCAGCAGCTTGGGACAGTCTGAAGCTTTCTTT.